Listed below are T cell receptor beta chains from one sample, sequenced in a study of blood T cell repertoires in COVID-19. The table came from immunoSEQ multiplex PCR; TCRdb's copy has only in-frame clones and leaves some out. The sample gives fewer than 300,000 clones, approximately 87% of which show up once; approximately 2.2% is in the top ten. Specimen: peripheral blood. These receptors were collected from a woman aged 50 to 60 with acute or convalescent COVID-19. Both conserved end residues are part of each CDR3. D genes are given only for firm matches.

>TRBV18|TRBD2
CASSSTLAGVPYEQYF
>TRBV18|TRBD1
CASHSGGQGLNSPLHF
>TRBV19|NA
CASSNGGEAALRNQPQHF
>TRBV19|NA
CASSIRQGEQPQHF
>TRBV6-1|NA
CASSEELTGTTEAFF
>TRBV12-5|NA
CASASGSTDTQYF
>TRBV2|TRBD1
CASSGTGGTQPQHF
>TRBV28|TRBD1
CASSFTGGLANTGELFF
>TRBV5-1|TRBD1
CASSPRDRADNEQFF
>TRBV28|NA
CASSPRGNTEAFF
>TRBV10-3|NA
CAISPLGGLAKNIQYF
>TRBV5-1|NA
CASSFVQGGGETQYF